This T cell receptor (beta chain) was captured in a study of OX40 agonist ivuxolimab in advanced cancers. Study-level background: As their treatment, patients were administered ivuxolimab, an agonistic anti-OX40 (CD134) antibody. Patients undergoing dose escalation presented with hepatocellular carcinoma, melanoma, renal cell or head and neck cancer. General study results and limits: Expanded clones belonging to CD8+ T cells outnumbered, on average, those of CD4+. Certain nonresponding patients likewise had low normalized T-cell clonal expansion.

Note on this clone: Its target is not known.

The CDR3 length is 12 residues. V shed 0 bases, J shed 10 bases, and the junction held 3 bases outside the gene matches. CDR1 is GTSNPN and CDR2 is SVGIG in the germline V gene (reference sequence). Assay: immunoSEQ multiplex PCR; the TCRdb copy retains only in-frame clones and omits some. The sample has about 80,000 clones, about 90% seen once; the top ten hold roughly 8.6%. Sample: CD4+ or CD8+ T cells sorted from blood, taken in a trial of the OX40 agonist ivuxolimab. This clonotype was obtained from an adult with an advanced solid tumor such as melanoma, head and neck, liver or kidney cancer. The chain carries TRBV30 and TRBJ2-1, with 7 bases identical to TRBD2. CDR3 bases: TGTGCCTGGAGTGTACTCGGGGGGGAGCAGTTCTTC. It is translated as CAWSVLGGEQFF.